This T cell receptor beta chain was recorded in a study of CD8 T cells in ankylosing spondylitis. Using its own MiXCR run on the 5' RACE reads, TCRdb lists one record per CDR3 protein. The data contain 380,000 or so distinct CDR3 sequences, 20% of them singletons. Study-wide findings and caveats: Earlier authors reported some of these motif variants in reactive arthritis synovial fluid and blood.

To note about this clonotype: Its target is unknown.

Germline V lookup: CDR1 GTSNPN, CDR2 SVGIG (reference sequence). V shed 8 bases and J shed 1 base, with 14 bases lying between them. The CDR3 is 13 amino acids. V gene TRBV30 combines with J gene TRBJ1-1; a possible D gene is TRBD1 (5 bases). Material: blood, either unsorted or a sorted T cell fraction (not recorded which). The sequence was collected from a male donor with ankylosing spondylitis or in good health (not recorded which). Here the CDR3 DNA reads TGTGCCGTTAAGACAGATGCGAACACTGAAGCTTTCTTT. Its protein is CAVKTDANTEAFF.